The 14 T cell receptor beta chains presented below share a single source sample, sequenced in a study of blood T cell repertoires in COVID-19. Some clones are missing from TCRdb's copy, which holds only in-frame ones; the method was immunoSEQ multiplex PCR. The sample includes roughly 80,000 clones, 60% to 85% of them seen just once. The sequenced sample was peripheral blood. The receptor source for this set is a human donor in a cohort sampled during active COVID-19.

The J gene is TRBJ2-1, the V gene TRBV7-8; 11 nucleotides line up with TRBD2. Trimming at V came to 5 bases and at J to 7 bases, leaving 4 bases not matched to a gene. CDR3 length: 14 amino acids. Germline V gene data show CDR1 as SGHVS and CDR2 as FQNEAQ. The CDR3 coding sequence is TGTGCCAGCAGCGGTAGCGGGGGGGCTAATGAGCAGTTCTTC. Protein: CASSGSGGANEQFF.

This chain joins TRBV6-6 and TRBJ2-3; possibly TRBD2 for D (5 bases). The germline V gene encodes CDR1 MNHNY and CDR2 SVGAGI (reference sequence). The CDR3 runs to 18 residues. V lost 5 bases, J lost 0 bases, and 21 bases lay in between. The CDR3 nucleotides are TGTGCCAGCAGTCGAGGGCTTTTGAGAACCGAAAGCACAGATACGCAGTATTTT. Residues: CASSRGLLRTESTDTQYF.

This clone was picked up a small number of times. The chain uses TRBV13 and TRBJ2-7; D is possibly TRBD1 (6 bases). Trimming removed 6 bases at V and 1 base at J, with 13 bases between. The CDR3 is 14 residues long. Germline CDR1 and CDR2: PRHDT and FYEKMQ (reference sequence). CDR3 bases: TGTGCCAGCAGTTTTGGACAGTTGTCCTACGAGCAGTACTTC. It codes for CASSFGQLSYEQYF.

The J gene is TRBJ2-5, the V gene TRBV10-2, with D tentatively TRBD1 (6 bases). V lost 4 bases and J 7 bases, leaving 16 bases between the germline ends. Per the germline V gene, CDR1 is WSHSY and CDR2 is SAAADI. CDR3 size: 14 residues. The CDR3 protein is CASSAKQGTRTQYF. CDR3 sequence (DNA): TGCGCCAGCAGTGCAAAGCAGGGGACAAGGACCCAGTACTTC.

J is TRBJ2-6 and V is TRBV6-5, with D perhaps matching TRBD2 (5 bases). Deletions cut 6 bases from V and 4 bases from J, with 10 bases between. The CDR3 is 14 amino acids. From germline, CDR1 is MNHEY and CDR2 SVGAGI. In DNA, the CDR3 is TGTGCCAGCAGCCTGGACTCCGGGGCCAACGTCCTGACTTTC. Translation: CASSLDSGANVLTF.

The chain couples TRBV5-4 to TRBJ2-3, with TRBD1 matching over 8 bases. This CDR3 is 16 amino acids long. Germline V gene lookup returns CDR1 SGHNT and CDR2 YYREEE (reference sequence). The V and J ends lost 3 bases and 3 bases, in that order; junction bases with no gene match: 9. This CDR3 reads CASSSGTGLGTDTQYF. CDR3 bases: TGTGCCAGCAGCTCCGGGACAGGTCTTGGAACAGATACGCAGTATTTT.

The rearrangement uses TRBV6-5 and TRBJ2-5; tentative D call: TRBD2 (6 bases). Trimming took off 7 bases at V and 7 bases at J, with 10 bases between the two ends. This CDR3 has 11 amino acids. Germline values: CDR1 MNHEY, CDR2 SVGAGI. DNA for the CDR3: TGTGCCAGCACACTCGGGGGGACCCAGTACTTC. It yields the protein CASTLGGTQYF.

The chain carries TRBV5-8 and TRBJ2-7; D is unclear. The V gene's germline CDR1 is SGHTS and CDR2 YDEGEE. CDR3 length: 16 amino acids. Trimming took off 1 base at V and 0 bases at J, with 14 bases between the two ends. CDR3 bases: TGTGCCAGCAGCTTGATCGGTGCCCCCCGCTCCTACGAGCAGTACTTC. It is translated as CASSLIGAPRSYEQYF.

The V gene is TRBV13, the J gene TRBJ2-1; possibly TRBD1 for D (6 bases). The germline CDR1 and CDR2 sequences are PRHDT and FYEKMQ (reference sequence). There are 14 residues in the CDR3. The V end was cut by 4 bases, the J end by 4 bases, with 11 bases between. For the CDR3, the DNA is TGTGCCAGCAGCTCGGGGACAACTTACAATGAGCAGTTCTTC. This encodes CASSSGTTYNEQFF.

In its sample, this clone was seen once. This sequence joins TRBV14 and TRBJ2-7; 9 nucleotides line up with TRBD1. Germline V gene data show CDR1 as SGHDN and CDR2 as FVKESK. V shed 6 bases, J shed 3 bases, and the junction held 3 bases outside the gene matches. CDR3 length equals 13 residues. CDR3 nucleotide sequence: TGTGCCAGCAGACAGGGGGCAAACTACGAGCAGTACTTC. Protein product: CASRQGANYEQYF.

This rearrangement joins TRBV2 to TRBJ2-1; D ambiguous. The V end lost 2 bases, the J end lost 0 bases, and 5 bases lay between the germline ends. CDR1 and CDR2 from the germline V gene are SNHLY and FYNNEI. The CDR3 totals 14 residues. The CDR3 coding sequence is TGTGCCAGCAGTGAACTAGGCTCCTACAATGAGCAGTTCTTC. Encoded protein: CASSELGSYNEQFF. The complete variable domain, with remaining parts taken from reference TRBV2 and TRBJ2-1, reads EPEVTQTPSHQVTQMGQEVILRCVPISNHLYFYWYRQILGQKVEFLVSFYNNEISEKSEIFDDQFSVERPDGSNFTLKIRSTKLEDSAMYFCASSELGSYNEQFFGPGTRLTVL.

There are a few counts of this clone. J is TRBJ2-3 and V is TRBV15; 8 bases agree with TRBD2. CDR1 and CDR2 (germline): LNHNV, YYDKDF (reference sequence). J lost 4 bases, V lost 1 base, and 4 bases had no gene match. This CDR3 region has 15 residues. The DNA for the CDR3 is TGTGCCACCAGCAGAGCGGGAGGGCCGGCAGATACGCAGTATTTT. It yields the protein CATSRAGGPADTQYF.

The genes are TRBV29-1 and TRBJ1-2; TRBD1 aligns across 10 bases. The CDR3 contains 14 residues. V shed 4 bases, J shed 4 bases, and the junction held 6 bases outside the gene matches. Germline CDR1 SQVTM, CDR2 ANQGSEA. The CDR3 region is CSVGGTGDLYGYTF. The DNA of the CDR3 is TGCAGCGTTGGCGGGACAGGGGACCTCTATGGCTACACCTTC.

The chain recombines TRBV28 with TRBJ2-7; 11 nucleotides align to TRBD1. J lost 7 bases, V lost 6 bases, and 5 bases had no gene match. Germline-derived CDR1 and CDR2 are MDHEN and SYDVKM. The CDR3 contains 13 residues. This chain's CDR3 is CASSGTGGIEQYF. The CDR3 DNA reads as TGTGCCAGCAGCGGGACAGGGGGAATAGAGCAGTACTTC.